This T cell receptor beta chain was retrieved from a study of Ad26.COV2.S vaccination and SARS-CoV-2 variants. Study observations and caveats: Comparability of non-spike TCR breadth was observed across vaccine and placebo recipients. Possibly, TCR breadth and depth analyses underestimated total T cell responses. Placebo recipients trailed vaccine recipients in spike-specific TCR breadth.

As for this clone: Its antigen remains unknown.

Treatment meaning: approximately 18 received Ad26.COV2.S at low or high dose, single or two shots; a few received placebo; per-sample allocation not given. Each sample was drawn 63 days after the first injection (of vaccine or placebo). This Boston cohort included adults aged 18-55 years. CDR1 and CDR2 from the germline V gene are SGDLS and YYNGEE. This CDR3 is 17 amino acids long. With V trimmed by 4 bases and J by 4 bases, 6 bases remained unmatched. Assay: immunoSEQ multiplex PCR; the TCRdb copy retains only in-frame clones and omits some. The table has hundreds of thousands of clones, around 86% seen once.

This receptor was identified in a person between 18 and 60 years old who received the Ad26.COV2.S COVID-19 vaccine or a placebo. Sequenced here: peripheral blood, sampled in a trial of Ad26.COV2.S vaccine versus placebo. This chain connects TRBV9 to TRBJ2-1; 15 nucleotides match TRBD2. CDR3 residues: CASSPGTSGGFYNEQFF. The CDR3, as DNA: TGTGCCAGCAGCCCTGGGACTAGCGGGGGGTTTTACAATGAGCAGTTCTTC.